This passage covers 3 T cell receptor beta chains from one sample sequenced in a study of blood T cells in healthy people across ages. A sample-barcoded 5' primer and a J-beta primer mix were used in a second PCR of about 6 to 11 cycles. TCRdb redid the calling of the 5' RACE reads with MiXCR, one entry per CDR3 protein. In the table there are hundreds of thousands of distinct CDR3 sequences, just over 55% of which are singletons. Material for sequencing was blood. The receptors here all came from a man aged 40-55 years in good health.

For this clonotype: At one end, the junction sequence differs from germline, possibly due to a read error. The chain carries TRBV7-7 and TRBJ2-5; no clear D. CDR3 length equals 14 residues. In germline, CDR1 is SSHAT, CDR2 FNYEAQ (reference sequence). CDR3 sequence reads: CASSPRNHQETQYF. CDR3 nucleotides: TGTGCTAGCAGCCCTCGGAACCATCAAGAGACCCAGTACTTC.

CDR3 sequence (DNA): TGCAGTGCTAGAGATAGACCCGGGGTATTTTCTGACAAAAACATTCAGTACTTC. Translated, it gives CSARDRPGVFSDKNIQYF. This rearrangement joins TRBV20-1 to TRBJ2-4; the D gene is possibly TRBD2 (5 bases). V was shortened by 0 bases and J by 3 bases, with 21 bases between the two germline ends. The CDR3 loop spans 18 amino acids. Germline loops: CDR1 DFQATT, CDR2 SNEGSKA (reference sequence).

This clonotype has just a few counts. The rearrangement links TRBV20-1 to TRBJ2-7, with TRBD2 matching 8 bases. Germline V CDR1 and CDR2: DFQATT, SNEGSKA (reference sequence). This CDR3 has 13 amino acids. Trimming took 4 bases from V and 6 from J; bases not matched to a gene: 8. The CDR3 loop reads CSAITGGPGEQYF. In DNA, the CDR3 is TGCAGTGCTATTACGGGAGGGCCTGGCGAGCAGTACTTC.